Reported below is one T cell receptor beta chain. The antigen remains unidentified. TCRdb's table, derived via immunoSEQ multiplex PCR, lists solely in-frame clones and lacks some. The sample contains about 79,000 clones, 84% of which appear only once. This specimen comes from a study of OX40 agonist ivuxolimab in advanced cancers. The overall study: Of the participants, approximately 40% had some prior anti-PD-1, anti-PD-L1 or anti-CTLA-4 therapy, which was allowed.

Study conclusions and caveats: Nonresponders included some who also had low normalized T-cell clonal expansion.

Specimen: CD4+ or CD8+ T cells sorted from blood, collected in a trial of the OX40 agonist ivuxolimab. This sequence originates from an adult with an advanced solid tumor such as melanoma, head and neck, liver or kidney cancer.

CDR3 protein: CASSLGPIGTSGSYTQYF. CDR3 nucleotides: TGTGCCAGCAGCTTAGGTCCGATCGGGACTAGCGGGAGTTATACGCAGTATTTT. This chain connects TRBV7-2 to TRBJ2-3, with 14 bases identical to TRBD2. The CDR3 spans 18 residues. Trimming at V came to 1 base and at J to 7 bases, leaving 10 bases not matched to a gene. The germline V gene encodes CDR1 SGHTA and CDR2 FQGNSA.